These 27 T cell receptor beta chains came from one sample sequenced in a study of blood T cells in healthy people across ages. A sample-barcoded 5' primer and a J-beta primer mix were used in a second PCR of about 7 to 11 cycles. TCRdb recomputed calls from the 5' RACE reads with MiXCR, one row per CDR3 protein. Of 1,500,000 or so distinct CDR3 sequences listed, approximately 59% are singletons. The sequenced sample was blood. These receptors originate from a man between 18 and 29 years old in good health.

The chain is built from TRBV5-1 and TRBJ2-3; TRBD1 agrees at 10 bases. V shed 3 bases, J shed 5 bases, and the junction held 3 bases outside the gene matches. Germline CDR1 reads SGHRS; CDR2 reads YFSETQ. CDR3 size: 14 residues. The CDR3 here is CASSSGQGEDTQYF. DNA of the CDR3: TGCGCCAGCAGCTCCGGACAGGGGGAAGATACGCAGTATTTT. Combining the CDR3 with reference TRBV5-1 and TRBJ2-3 gives the whole variable domain KAGVTQTPRYLIKTRGQQVTLSCSPISGHRSVSWYQQTPGQGLQFLFEYFSETQRNKGNFPGRFSGRQFSNSRSEMNVSTLELGDSALYLCASSSGQGEDTQYFGPGTRLTVL.

The genes are TRBV18 and TRBJ1-1, with 7 nucleotides matching TRBD1. J gave up 6 bases and V 2 bases, and 12 bases lay outside the gene matches. There are 16 residues in the CDR3. Germline V gene lookup returns CDR1 KGHSH and CDR2 LQKENI. CDR3 sequence (DNA): TGTGCCAGCTCACCAACCACAGGGGTTGAACACCCTGAAGCTTTCTTT. This encodes CASSPTTGVEHPEAFF.

The rearrangement joins TRBV7-6 to TRBJ2-7, with D perhaps assigned TRBD1 or TRBD2 (7 bases each). The DNA end is a closer match to TRBJ2-5, so the J assignment may be wrong. The germline gives CDR1 SGHVS, CDR2 FNYEAQ. The CDR3 is 15 amino acids. Here the CDR3 DNA reads TGTGCCAGCAGCCCAGGGGGGGATGAAACAGAGACCCAGTACTTC. Translated, it gives CASSPGGDETETQYF.

J is TRBJ1-2 and V is TRBV27; possibly TRBD1 for D (6 bases). This CDR3 contains 14 residues. V was cut by 5 bases and J by 4 bases, with 14 bases left in between. Per the germline V gene, CDR1 is MNHEY and CDR2 is SMNVEV (reference sequence). The CDR3 DNA follows: TGTGCCAGCAGTGCAATCAGGGGCAGCTATGGCTACACCTTC. It specifies CASSAIRGSYGYTF.

V usage is TRBV10-3 and J usage is TRBJ1-2, with a possible D match to TRBD1 (6 bases). With 8 bases removed from V and 2 bases from J, the gap between germline ends came to 21 bases. Germline V CDR1 and CDR2: ENHRY, SYGVKD. The CDR3 is made up of 16 amino acids. The CDR3 spells CAIPRGHQSTNYGYTF. Written as DNA, the CDR3 is TGTGCCATCCCTAGGGGACATCAATCTACAAACTATGGCTACACCTTC.

This clonotype occurred a few times. This chain connects TRBV4-1 to TRBJ2-5; no clear D gene. Germline lookup yields CDR1 MGHRA and CDR2 YSYEKL. This CDR3 has 14 amino acids. V dropped 4 bases and J dropped 1 base, with 10 bases sitting between them. Here the CDR3 DNA reads TGCGCCAGCAGCCGCGCCTACCGCCAAGAGACCCAGTACTTC. It encodes CASSRAYRQETQYF.

The J gene is TRBJ2-3, the V gene TRBV20-1, with unresolved D. The CDR3 is made up of 15 amino acids. Between the trimmed V and J ends, which lost 1 base and 4 bases, there was a span of 15 bases. From germline, CDR1 is DFQATT and CDR2 SNEGSKA (reference sequence). The CDR3 DNA reads TGCAGTGCTAGAGGCTGGGCGTCCAGCGCAGATACGCAGTATTTT. Translated: CSARGWASSADTQYF.

This clonotype was found a few times. For the CDR3, the DNA is TGCAGTGCCACGGACCGGTCCGAATACGAGCAGTACTTC. Its protein product is CSATDRSEYEQYF. This chain uses TRBV20-1 with TRBJ2-7, with D unclear. Germline V gene sequence: CDR1 DFQATT, CDR2 SNEGSKA (reference sequence). There are 13 residues in the CDR3. The V end lost 6 bases, the J end lost 4 bases, and 16 bases lay between the germline ends.

The V call is TRBV14, the J call TRBJ2-7, with TRBD1 as a possible D gene (6 bases). The germline CDR1 and CDR2 sequences are SGHDN and FVKESK. The CDR3 has 14 residues. Trimming stripped 1 base from V and 3 bases from J, with 10 bases between. The CDR3 spells CASSQVGDNYEQYF. CDR3 DNA sequence: TGTGCCAGCAGCCAAGTTGGGGACAACTACGAGCAGTACTTC. Full variable domain (missing parts from reference TRBV14 and TRBJ2-7): EAGVTQFPSHSVIEKGQTVTLRCDPISGHDNLYWYRRVMGKEIKFLLHFVKESKQDESGMPNNRFLAERTGGTYSTLKVQPAELEDSGVYFCASSQVGDNYEQYFGPGTRLTVT.

This clonotype was picked up one time. This chain links TRBV12-3 or TRBV12-4 with TRBJ2-5; D tentatively fits TRBD1 or TRBD2 (5 bases each). The J call may be in error: the DNA end matches TRBJ2-7 better. CDR3 length: 15 residues. The CDR3 sequence: CASSFGGGGFYEQYF. In DNA form, the CDR3 reads TGTGCCAGCAGTTTTGGGGGTGGGGGTTTCTACGAGCAGTACTTC.

The chain has TRBV12-3 or TRBV12-4 and TRBJ1-5; TRBD1 is a possible D gene (5 bases). V gave up 5 bases and J gave up 14 bases, with 19 bases separating them. The CDR3 runs to 13 residues. The CDR3 here is CASSLVGEGPKHF. DNA for the CDR3: TGTGCCAGCAGTCTTGTGGGGGAGGGCCCAAAGCATTTT.

The chain has TRBV9 and TRBJ1-6; D perhaps matches TRBD1 (5 bases). Deletions cut 0 bases from V and 9 bases from J, with 16 bases between. This CDR3 is built from 16 residues. From germline, CDR1 is SGDLS and CDR2 YYNGEE. The CDR3, as DNA: TGTGCCAGCAGCGTAGCATTGGCAGGGAGTGGTTCACCCCTCCACTTT. Protein sequence: CASSVALAGSGSPLHF.

The J gene is TRBJ2-4, the V gene TRBV28; weak D call: TRBD1 (5 bases). Matching the DNA end better, TRBJ2-7 makes the J call doubtful. This CDR3 spans 14 amino acids. The germline gives CDR1 MDHEN, CDR2 SYDVKM. The CDR3 region has the DNA TGTGCCAGCAGTTTCAGGTCGATAGGGGACGAGCAGTACTTC. Translated: CASSFRSIGDEQYF.

This chain links TRBV7-8 with TRBJ2-1; D is undetermined. Trimming took off 1 base at V and 13 bases at J, with 11 bases between the two ends. Germline V gene sequence: CDR1 SGHVS, CDR2 FQNEAQ. This CDR3 is built from 12 residues. The CDR3 region has the DNA TGTGCCAGCAGCTTAGTTGGTATCGCCCAGTTCTTC. Translation: CASSLVGIAQFF.

This clonotype came up a few times. The rearrangement joins TRBV5-1 to TRBJ1-2; D gene ambiguous. Germline CDR1 and CDR2: SGHRS and YFSETQ. Trimming stripped 3 bases from V and 6 bases from J, with 18 bases between. The CDR3 consists of 15 residues. The CDR3 DNA follows: TGCGCCAGCAGCTCTTTGGCCTGGAGGACTGATGGCTACACCTTC. Translation: CASSSLAWRTDGYTF.

The chain recombines TRBV2 with TRBJ2-7; 7 bases fit TRBD1. This CDR3 spans 14 amino acids. V lost 9 bases, J lost 3 bases, and 11 bases stayed unmatched. The germline CDR1 and CDR2 sequences are SNHLY and FYNNEI. The CDR3 loop reads CASGVDRDLYEQYF. The CDR3 DNA sequence: TGTGCCAGTGGCGTAGACAGGGACCTCTACGAGCAGTACTTC.

Only one count was recorded for this clonotype. The CDR3 sequence is CASSQDPYSNYGYTF. For the CDR3, the DNA is TGTGCCAGCAGCCAAGATCCGTACAGCAACTATGGCTACACCTTC. This rearrangement joins TRBV4-2 to TRBJ1-2; D remains ambiguous. The V end lost 0 bases, the J end lost 2 bases, and 10 bases lay between the germline ends. Germline assignment: CDR1 LGHNA and CDR2 YNFKEQ. The CDR3 has 15 amino acids.

The chain combines TRBV14 with TRBJ2-1, with D unresolved. V was trimmed by 0 bases and J by 5 bases, leaving 11 bases between them. The CDR3 covers 15 residues. Germline lookup yields CDR1 SGHDN and CDR2 FVKESK. CDR3 coding DNA: TGTGCCAGCAGCCAAGATAGGGTATCTGACAATGAGCAGTTCTTC. This codes for CASSQDRVSDNEQFF.

The gene calls are TRBV14 and TRBJ2-3; D possibly corresponds to TRBD2 (6 bases). V was shortened by 1 base and J by 4 bases, with 15 bases between the two germline ends. In germline, CDR1 is SGHDN, CDR2 FVKESK. CDR3 length equals 16 residues. The CDR3 region has the DNA TGTGCCAGCAGCCAAGCGGGACTTAGTGTCGCAGATACGCAGTATTTT. Protein: CASSQAGLSVADTQYF.

This chain links TRBV7-2 with TRBJ2-7; 7 nucleotides align to TRBD1. Germline V CDR1 and CDR2: SGHTA, FQGNSA. Losses at the gene ends were 4 bases for V and 2 bases for J; bases not matched to a gene: 8. CDR3 length equals 15 residues. The CDR3 is CASSYGTAWTYEQYF. Here the CDR3 DNA reads TGTGCCAGCAGCTACGGGACAGCCTGGACCTACGAGCAGTACTTC. Full variable domain (rest looked up from reference TRBV7-2 and TRBJ2-7): GAGVSQSPSNKVTEKGKDVELRCDPISGHTALYWYRQSLGQGLEFLIYFQGNSAPDKSGLPSDRFSAERTGGSVSTLTIQRTQQEDSAVYLCASSYGTAWTYEQYFGPGTRLTVT.

The chain has TRBV7-9 and TRBJ2-3; perhaps TRBD2 as D (6 bases). CDR1 is SEHNR, CDR2 FQNEAQ, per germline (reference sequence). The CDR3 spans 16 residues. Trimming pared 2 bases from V and 0 bases from J, leaving 12 bases between. The CDR3 is CASSLRRVPSTDTQYF. The CDR3 DNA sequence: TGTGCCAGCAGCTTACGGAGGGTCCCTAGCACAGATACGCAGTATTTT.

This clonotype was observed once. The chain is built from TRBV30 and TRBJ2-5; 8 nucleotides match TRBD1. CDR1 is GTSNPN and CDR2 is SVGIG in the germline V gene (reference sequence). CDR3 length: 14 amino acids. V lost 7 bases and J lost 4; bases outside the gene matches: 11. CDR3 bases: TGTGCCTCCCAGGGGGCGCAATTGGGAGAGACCCAGTACTTC. This translates into CASQGAQLGETQYF.

V is TRBV9 and J is TRBJ1-2, with D possibly matching TRBD1 (6 bases). CDR1 is SGDLS, CDR2 YYNGEE, per germline. This CDR3 contains 14 residues. V lost 2 bases and J 2 bases, leaving 10 bases between the germline ends. The DNA for the CDR3 is TGTGCCAGCAGCGTCATAGGACAGAACTATGGCTACACCTTC. This gives the protein CASSVIGQNYGYTF.

The CDR3 nucleotides are TGTGCCAGCAGCTCATGGGGAGAGGGCACAGATACGCAGTATTTT. It specifies CASSSWGEGTDTQYF. The chain joins TRBV7-9 to TRBJ2-3, with D tentatively TRBD2 (5 bases). The germline CDR1 and CDR2 sequences are SEHNR and FQNEAQ (reference sequence). This CDR3 region has 15 residues. V was shortened by 4 bases and J by 1 base, with 12 bases between the two germline ends.

The rearrangement joins TRBV7-2 to TRBJ1-4; D is ambiguous. The CDR3 has 14 amino acids. Trimming shortened V by 1 base and J by 5 bases, and 8 bases separated the two germline ends. Germline lookup yields CDR1 SGHTA and CDR2 FQGNSA. This CDR3 is CASSLERYNEKLFF. DNA for the CDR3: TGTGCCAGCAGCTTAGAACGGTACAATGAAAAACTGTTTTTT.

Only one count was recorded for this clonotype. The CDR3 DNA reads TGTGCCAGCAGTGAGGACAGATCCCAAGAGACCCAGTACTTC. Its translation: CASSEDRSQETQYF. The chain links TRBV2 to TRBJ2-5, with TRBD1 as a possible D gene (6 bases). Germline CDR1 SNHLY, CDR2 FYNNEI. Trimming cost V 3 bases and J 1 base, with 9 bases left between them. The CDR3 runs 14 residues.

The chain combines TRBV27 with TRBJ2-1; tentatively, D is TRBD1 (6 bases). Germline lookup yields CDR1 MNHEY and CDR2 SMNVEV (reference sequence). The CDR3 extends over 13 amino acids. V lost 7 bases and J lost 5, with 12 bases in between. The CDR3 protein is CASTGQRDNEQFF. As DNA, the CDR3 is TGTGCCAGCACAGGACAGAGAGACAATGAGCAGTTCTTC.